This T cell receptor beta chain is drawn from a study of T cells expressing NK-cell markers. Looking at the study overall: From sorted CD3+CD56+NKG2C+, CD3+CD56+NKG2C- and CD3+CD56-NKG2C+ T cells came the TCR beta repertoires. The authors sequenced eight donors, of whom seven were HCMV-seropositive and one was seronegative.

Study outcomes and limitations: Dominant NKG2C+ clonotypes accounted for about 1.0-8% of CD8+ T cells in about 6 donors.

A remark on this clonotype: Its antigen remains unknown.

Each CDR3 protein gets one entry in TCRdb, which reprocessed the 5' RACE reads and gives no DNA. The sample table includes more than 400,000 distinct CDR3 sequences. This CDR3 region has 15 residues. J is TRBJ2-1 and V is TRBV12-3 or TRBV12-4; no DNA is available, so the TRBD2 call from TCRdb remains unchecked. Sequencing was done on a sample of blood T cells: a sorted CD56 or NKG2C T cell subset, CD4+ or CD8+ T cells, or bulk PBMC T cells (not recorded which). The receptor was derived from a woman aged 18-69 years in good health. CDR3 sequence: CASSVLAGGRDEQFF.